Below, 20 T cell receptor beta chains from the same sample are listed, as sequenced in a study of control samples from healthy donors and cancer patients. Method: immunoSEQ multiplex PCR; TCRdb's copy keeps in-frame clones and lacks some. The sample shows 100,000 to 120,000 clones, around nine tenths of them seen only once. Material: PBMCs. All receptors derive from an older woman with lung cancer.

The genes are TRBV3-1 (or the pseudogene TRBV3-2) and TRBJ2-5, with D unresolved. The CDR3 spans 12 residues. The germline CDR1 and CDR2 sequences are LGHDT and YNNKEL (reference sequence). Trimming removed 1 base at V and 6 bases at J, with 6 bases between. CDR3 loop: CASSQALQTQYF. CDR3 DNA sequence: TGTGCCAGCAGCCAAGCACTCCAGACCCAGTACTTC.

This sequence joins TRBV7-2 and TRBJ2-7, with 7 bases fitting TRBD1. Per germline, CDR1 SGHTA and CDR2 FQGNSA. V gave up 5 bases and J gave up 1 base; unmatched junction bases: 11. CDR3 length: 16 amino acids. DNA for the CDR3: TGTGCCAGCAGCGGGTCGACAGGGCCCCGGTCCTACGAGCAGTACTTC. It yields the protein CASSGSTGPRSYEQYF. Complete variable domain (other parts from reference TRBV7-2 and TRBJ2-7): GAGVSQSPSNKVTEKGKDVELRCDPISGHTALYWYRQSLGQGLEFLIYFQGNSAPDKSGLPSDRFSAERTGGSVSTLTIQRTQQEDSAVYLCASSGSTGPRSYEQYFGPGTRLTVT.

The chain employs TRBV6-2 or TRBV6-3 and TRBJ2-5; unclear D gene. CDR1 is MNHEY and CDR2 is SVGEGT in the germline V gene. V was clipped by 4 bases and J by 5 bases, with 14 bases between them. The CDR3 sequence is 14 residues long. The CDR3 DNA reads TGTGCCAGCAGTTTCGGGTCCGGCCGGGAGACCCAGTACTTC. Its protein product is CASSFGSGRETQYF.

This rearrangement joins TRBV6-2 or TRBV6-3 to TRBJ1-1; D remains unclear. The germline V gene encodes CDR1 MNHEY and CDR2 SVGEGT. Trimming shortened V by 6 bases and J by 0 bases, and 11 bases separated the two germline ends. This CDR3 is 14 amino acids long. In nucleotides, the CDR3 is TGTGCCAGCAGCTCCCGGTACTTGAACACTGAAGCTTTCTTT. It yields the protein CASSSRYLNTEAFF.

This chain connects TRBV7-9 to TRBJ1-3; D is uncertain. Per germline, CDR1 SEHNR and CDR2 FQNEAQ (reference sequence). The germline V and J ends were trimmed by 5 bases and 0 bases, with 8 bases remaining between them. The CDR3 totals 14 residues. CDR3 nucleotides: TGTGCCAGCAGCCCTTCGATCTCTGGAAACACCATATATTTT. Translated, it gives CASSPSISGNTIYF.

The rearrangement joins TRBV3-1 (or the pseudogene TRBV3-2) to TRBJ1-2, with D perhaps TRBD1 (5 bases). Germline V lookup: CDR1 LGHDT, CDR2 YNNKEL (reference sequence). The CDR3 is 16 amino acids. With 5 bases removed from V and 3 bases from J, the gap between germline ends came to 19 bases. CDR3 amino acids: CASSEAAGGIDYGYTF. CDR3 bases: TGTGCCAGCAGCGAAGCTGCCGGGGGGATTGACTATGGCTACACCTTC.

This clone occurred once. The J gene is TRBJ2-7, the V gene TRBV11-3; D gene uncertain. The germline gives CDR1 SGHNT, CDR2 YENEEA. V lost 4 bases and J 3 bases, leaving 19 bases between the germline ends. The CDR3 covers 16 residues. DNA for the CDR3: TGTGCCAGCAGCTCCTATGATAAGACTTTCATCTACGAGCAGTACTTC. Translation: CASSSYDKTFIYEQYF.

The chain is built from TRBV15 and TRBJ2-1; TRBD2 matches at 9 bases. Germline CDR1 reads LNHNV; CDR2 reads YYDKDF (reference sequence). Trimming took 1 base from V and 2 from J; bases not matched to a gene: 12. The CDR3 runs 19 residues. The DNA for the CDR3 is TGTGCCACCAGCAGAGTCGCCGCGGGAGGGCCCCGGGCCTACAATGAGCAGTTCTTC. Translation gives CATSRVAAGGPRAYNEQFF. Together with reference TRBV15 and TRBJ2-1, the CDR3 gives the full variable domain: DAMVIQNPRYQVTQFGKPVTLSCSQTLNHNVMYWYQQKSSQAPKLLFHYYDKDFNNEADTPDNFQSRRPNTSFCFLDIRSPGLGDTAMYLCATSRVAAGGPRAYNEQFFGPGTRLTVL.

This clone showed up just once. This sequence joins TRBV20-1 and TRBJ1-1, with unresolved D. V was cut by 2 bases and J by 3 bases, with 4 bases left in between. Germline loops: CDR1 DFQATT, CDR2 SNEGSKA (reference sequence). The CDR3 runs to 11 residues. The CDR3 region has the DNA TGCAGTGCTAGACGGGACACTGAAGCTTTCTTT. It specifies CSARRDTEAFF.

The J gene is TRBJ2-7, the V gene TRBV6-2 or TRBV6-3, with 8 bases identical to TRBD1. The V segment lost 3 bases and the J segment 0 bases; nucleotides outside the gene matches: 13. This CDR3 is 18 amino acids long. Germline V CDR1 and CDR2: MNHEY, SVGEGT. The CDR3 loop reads CASSYLRNPGQVSYEQYF. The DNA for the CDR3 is TGTGCCAGCAGTTATCTCCGGAACCCGGGACAGGTCTCCTACGAGCAGTACTTC.

The CDR3 region is CACSVGAGDNNEQFF. The DNA for the CDR3 is TGTGCCTGCTCCGTGGGTGCGGGAGATAACAATGAGCAGTTCTTC. The chain employs TRBV30 and TRBJ2-1; 7 positions agree with TRBD2. Germline CDR1 is GTSNPN and CDR2 is SVGIG (reference sequence). The J segment lost 5 bases and the V segment lost 6 bases, leaving 13 bases of the junction unmatched. The CDR3 is 15 residues long.

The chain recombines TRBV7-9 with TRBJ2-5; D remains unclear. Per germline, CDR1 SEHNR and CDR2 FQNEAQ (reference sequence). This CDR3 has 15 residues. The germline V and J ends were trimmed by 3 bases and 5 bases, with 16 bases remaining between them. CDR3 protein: CASSLGATWWETQYF. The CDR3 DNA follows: TGTGCCAGCAGCTTGGGCGCGACTTGGTGGGAGACCCAGTACTTC.

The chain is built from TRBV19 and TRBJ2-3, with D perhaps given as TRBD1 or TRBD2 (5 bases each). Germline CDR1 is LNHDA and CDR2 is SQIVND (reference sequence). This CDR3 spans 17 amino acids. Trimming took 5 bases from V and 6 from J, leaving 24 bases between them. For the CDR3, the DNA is TGTGCCAGTAGTCCGGCGCCCGGATCAGATTGGGGGGATACGCAGTATTTT. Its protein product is CASSPAPGSDWGDTQYF.

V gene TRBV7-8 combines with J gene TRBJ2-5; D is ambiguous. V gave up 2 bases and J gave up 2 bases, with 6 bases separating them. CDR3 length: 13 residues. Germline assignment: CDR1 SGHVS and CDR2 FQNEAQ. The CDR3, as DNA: TGTGCCAGCAGCTTAACGGTTCAAGAGACCCAGTACTTC. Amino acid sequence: CASSLTVQETQYF.

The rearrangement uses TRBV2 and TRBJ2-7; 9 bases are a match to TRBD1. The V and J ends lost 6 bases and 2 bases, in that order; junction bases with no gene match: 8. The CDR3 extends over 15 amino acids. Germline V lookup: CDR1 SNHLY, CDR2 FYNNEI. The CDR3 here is CASSTQGDRAYEQYF. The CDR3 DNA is TGTGCCAGCAGCACTCAGGGGGACAGGGCCTACGAGCAGTACTTC.

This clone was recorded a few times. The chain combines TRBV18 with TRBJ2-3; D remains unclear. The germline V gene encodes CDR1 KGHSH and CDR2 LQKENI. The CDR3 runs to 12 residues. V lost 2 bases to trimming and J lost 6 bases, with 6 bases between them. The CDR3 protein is CASSPILDTQYF. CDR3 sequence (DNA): TGTGCCAGCTCACCAATTCTGGATACGCAGTATTTT.

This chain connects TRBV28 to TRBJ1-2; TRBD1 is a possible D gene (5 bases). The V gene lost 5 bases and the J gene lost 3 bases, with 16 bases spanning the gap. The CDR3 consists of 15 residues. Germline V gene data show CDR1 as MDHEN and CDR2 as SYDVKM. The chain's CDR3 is CASSSRGADYYGYTF. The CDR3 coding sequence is TGTGCCAGCAGTAGTAGGGGCGCAGATTACTATGGCTACACCTTC.

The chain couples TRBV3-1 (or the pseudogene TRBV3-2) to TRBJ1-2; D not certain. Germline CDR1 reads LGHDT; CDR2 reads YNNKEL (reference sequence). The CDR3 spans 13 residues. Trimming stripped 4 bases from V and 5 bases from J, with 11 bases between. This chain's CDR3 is CASSPRNEYGYTF. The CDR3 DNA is TGTGCCAGCAGCCCCCGGAACGAATATGGCTACACCTTC.

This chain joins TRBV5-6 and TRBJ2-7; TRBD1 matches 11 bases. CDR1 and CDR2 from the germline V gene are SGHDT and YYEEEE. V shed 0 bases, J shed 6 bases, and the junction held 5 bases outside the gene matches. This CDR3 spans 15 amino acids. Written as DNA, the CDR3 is TGTGCCAGCAGCTTGGACTGGACAGGGGGCTTCGAGCAGTACTTC. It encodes CASSLDWTGGFEQYF. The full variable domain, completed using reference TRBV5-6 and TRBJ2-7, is DAGVTQSPTHLIKTRGQQVTLRCSPKSGHDTVSWYQQALGQGPQFIFQYYEEEERQRGNFPDRFSGHQFPNYSSELNVNALLLGDSALYLCASSLDWTGGFEQYFGPGTRLTVT.

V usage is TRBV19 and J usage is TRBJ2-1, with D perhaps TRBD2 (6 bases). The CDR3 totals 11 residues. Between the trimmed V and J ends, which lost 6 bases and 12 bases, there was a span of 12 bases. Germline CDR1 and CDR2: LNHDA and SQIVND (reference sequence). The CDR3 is CASSGSPGQFF. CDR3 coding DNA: TGTGCCAGTAGCGGGAGCCCGGGGCAGTTCTTC.